This T cell receptor (beta chain) was documented in a study of siplizumab effects on memory and regulatory T cells. Details on this clone: Its cognate antigen is unknown.

Unmatched junction bases numbered 4, after V lost 6 bases and J lost 4 bases. Germline V lookup: CDR1 SGHRS, CDR2 YFSETQ. The CDR3 extends over 13 amino acids. Study findings and constraints: The alloresponse seemed to draw substantially on naive T cells, which appeared more diverse than memory cells. Alloreactive sequences from unstimulated CD4+ memory cells fell significantly with siplizumab. Many proliferating CD4+ or CD8+ clones remained unclassified. Roughly 75-97% of them could not be assigned either a naive or a memory phenotype.

The assay looked at around 100,000 TCR templates in each sample. Produced via immunoSEQ multiplex PCR; TCRdb's table is partial and in-frame only. The data contain under 150,000 clones, roughly 94% of them singletons. The TCR was taken from a human donor in good health. The sample was non-Treg CD4+ T cells sorted from blood. The chain uses TRBV5-1 and TRBJ2-3; 8 positions agree with TRBD2. The DNA of the CDR3 is TGCGCCAGCATTGATAGCGGGGCAGATACGCAGTATTTT. Translation gives CASIDSGADTQYF.